Listed below are T cell receptor beta chains from one sample, sequenced in a study of T cell clones after liver transplantation. Produced via immunoSEQ multiplex PCR; TCRdb's table is partial and in-frame only. The sample lists roughly 73,000 clones, about four fifths occurring once. The source was CD4+ T cells from blood, collected before liver transplant. These receptors came from a human donor who received a liver transplant. Both conserved end residues are part of each CDR3. The D gene is left open where the match is weak. Size is stated for part of the rows, as once, few or many counts, or as a class when the clone is expanded.

cdr3_nt cdr3_aa j_call d_call clone_size v_call
TGTGCCAGCAGTTTGGGACAGGGAAGGATGAACACTGAAGCTTTCTTT CASSLGQGRMNTEAFF TRBJ1-1 TRBD1 NA TRBV28
TGTGCCAGCAGTCGAAAAGCTATGCGAGAAGATACGCAGTATTTT CASSRKAMREDTQYF TRBJ2-3 NA NA TRBV6-5
TGTGCCAGCACCGGGACAGGGTACTATGGCTACACCTTC CASTGTGYYGYTF TRBJ1-2 TRBD1 once TRBV2
TGTGCCAGCGGGACCTACGGGACAGGGACCTACGAGCAGTACTTC CASGTYGTGTYEQYF TRBJ2-7 TRBD1 NA TRBV27
TGTGCCACAGCTTCCCAGGGGGGCAATCAGCCCCAGCATTTT CATASQGGNQPQHF TRBJ1-5 TRBD1 NA TRBV6-6
TGTGCCAGCAGGCGAGGAGAGGAGGCGTCCAATTCCTACGAGCAGTACTTC CASRRGEEASNSYEQYF TRBJ2-7 NA NA TRBV9
TGTGCCAGCAGTTACTCAACTGGCTACACCTTC CASSYSTGYTF TRBJ1-2 NA NA TRBV28
TGTGCCAGCAGCTTAAGTCCCCAAGAGACCCAGTACTTC CASSLSPQETQYF TRBJ2-5 NA NA TRBV7-2
TGCGCCAGCAGCGGGCCCTTAAAGAACACTGAAGCTTTCTTT CASSGPLKNTEAFF TRBJ1-1 NA NA TRBV4-1
TGCGCCAGCAGCTTGGGACAGTTTTCCTCTGGAAACACCATATATTTT CASSLGQFSSGNTIYF TRBJ1-3 NA NA TRBV5-1
TGTGCCAGCAGGCCTACAGGGGGCGCAACAGATACGCAGTATTTT CASRPTGGATDTQYF TRBJ2-3 TRBD1 NA TRBV5-4
TGCAGCGTTACCCGGGCCGCCCTCCCCCAAGAGACCCAGTACTTC CSVTRAALPQETQYF TRBJ2-5 NA NA TRBV29-1
TGTGCCAGCAGCTGGGGACAGGGAAGCAGCTCCTACAATGAGCAGTTCTTC CASSWGQGSSSYNEQFF TRBJ2-1 TRBD1 NA TRBV7-2
TGTGCCAGCAGTGAATCTGGGGGAGTTGAGCAGTTCTTC CASSESGGVEQFF TRBJ2-1 NA NA TRBV6-1
TGTGCCAGCAGCCTGATGACTAGCGGGGTTCTCAATGAGCAGTTCTTC CASSLMTSGVLNEQFF TRBJ2-1 TRBD2 NA TRBV11-2
TGTGCCAGTAGTATAGAGGGGAGGAAGGCCGGCTACACCTTC CASSIEGRKAGYTF TRBJ1-2 NA NA TRBV19
TGCGCCAGCAGCCCCCGTCAGGCTAGCGGGAGATCGGATACGCAGTATTTT CASSPRQASGRSDTQYF TRBJ2-3 TRBD2 NA TRBV5-1
TGTGCCAGCAGTGGACCCCCGGACAGCCGTAATGAAAAACTGTTTTTT CASSGPPDSRNEKLFF TRBJ1-4 NA once TRBV6-1
TGCGCCAGCAGCCACGGACCCTCGGGACTCTACAATGAGCAGTTCTTC CASSHGPSGLYNEQFF TRBJ2-1 NA NA TRBV4-3
TGTGCCAGCAGTCCTAGGACAGGGGGCGAACTGTTTTTT CASSPRTGGELFF TRBJ1-4 TRBD1 NA TRBV2
TGTGCCAGCAGTGAACAGGGGAGGAATGAAAAACTGTTTTTT CASSEQGRNEKLFF TRBJ1-4 NA NA TRBV6-1
TGTGCCAGCAGCGTAGCCCTAGCGGGAGTAGCAGATACGCAGTATTTT CASSVALAGVADTQYF TRBJ2-3 TRBD2 once TRBV9
TGTGCCAGCAGCCCCGACAGATTGAACACTGAAGCTTTCTTT CASSPDRLNTEAFF TRBJ1-1 NA NA TRBV5-8
TGCAGCGCAGACAGGGGGGTAGGCACTGAAGCTTTCTTT CSADRGVGTEAFF TRBJ1-1 TRBD1 NA TRBV29-1
TGCAGCCCTTACCCACTGGGACGGCGACCATTTAATCAGCCCCAGCATTTT CSPYPLGRRPFNQPQHF TRBJ1-5 NA NA TRBV29-1
TGCGCCAGCAGCTTGGGGGGGGACATCCCTACCTACGAGCAGTACTTC CASSLGGDIPTYEQYF TRBJ2-7 NA once TRBV5-1
TGTGCCAGCAGTTCCAGGACTAGCGGGACAAGCACAGATACGCAGTATTTT CASSSRTSGTSTDTQYF TRBJ2-3 TRBD2 NA TRBV28
TGCGCCAGCAGCTTGGTAGGGACAGAGGCAGAAGCTTTCTTT CASSLVGTEAEAFF TRBJ1-1 TRBD1 NA TRBV5-1
TGTGCCAGCAGTTTATGGATCCCGACGGGTAGCTCCTACGAGCAGTACTTC CASSLWIPTGSSYEQYF TRBJ2-7 NA NA TRBV27
TGTGCCTCGCGACCCCTTAGCGGGAGTCGGGCCGAGCAGTACTTC CASRPLSGSRAEQYF TRBJ2-7 TRBD2 NA TRBV11-2
TGTGCCAGCAGCGAGACACTTACCGGGGAGACCCAGTACTTC CASSETLTGETQYF TRBJ2-5 NA NA TRBV7-8
TGCGCCAGCGCACCTACCGGGACCCTGAACAATGAGCAGTTCTTC CASAPTGTLNNEQFF TRBJ2-1 NA NA TRBV5-1
TGTGCCAGCGGCAGACAGGGAAGAAACGACGAGCAGTACTTC CASGRQGRNDEQYF TRBJ2-7 TRBD1 NA TRBV7-9
TGTGCCAGCAGCTTCCAGGGGGCGCAAAGCTACACCTTC CASSFQGAQSYTF TRBJ1-2 TRBD1 NA TRBV7-1
TGTGCCAGCAGTTCCCGCGGGGGGCGCCTAGAGGGCTACACCTTC CASSSRGGRLEGYTF TRBJ1-2 NA once TRBV28